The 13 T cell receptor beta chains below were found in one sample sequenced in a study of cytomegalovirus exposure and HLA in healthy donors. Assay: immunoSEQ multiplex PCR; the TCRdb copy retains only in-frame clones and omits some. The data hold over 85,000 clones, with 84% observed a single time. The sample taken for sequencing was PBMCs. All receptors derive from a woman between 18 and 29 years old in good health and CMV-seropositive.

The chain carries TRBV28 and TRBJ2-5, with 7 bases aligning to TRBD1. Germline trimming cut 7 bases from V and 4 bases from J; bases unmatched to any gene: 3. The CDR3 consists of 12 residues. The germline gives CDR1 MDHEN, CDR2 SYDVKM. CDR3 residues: CASKPGGETQYF. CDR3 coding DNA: TGTGCCAGCAAGCCAGGGGGAGAGACCCAGTACTTC.

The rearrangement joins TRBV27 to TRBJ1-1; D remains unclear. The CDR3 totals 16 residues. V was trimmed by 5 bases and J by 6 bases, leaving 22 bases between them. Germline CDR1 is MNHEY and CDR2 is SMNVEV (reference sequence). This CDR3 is CASSKLPGLGTAEAFF. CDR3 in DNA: TGTGCCAGCAGTAAACTGCCGGGTCTCGGTACGGCTGAAGCTTTCTTT.

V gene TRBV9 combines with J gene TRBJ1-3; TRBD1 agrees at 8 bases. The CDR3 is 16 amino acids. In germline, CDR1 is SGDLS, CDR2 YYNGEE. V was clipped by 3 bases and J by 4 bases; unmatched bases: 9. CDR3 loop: CASSARPTGAGNTIYF. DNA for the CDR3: TGTGCCAGCAGCGCCCGACCGACAGGGGCGGGAAACACCATATATTTT.

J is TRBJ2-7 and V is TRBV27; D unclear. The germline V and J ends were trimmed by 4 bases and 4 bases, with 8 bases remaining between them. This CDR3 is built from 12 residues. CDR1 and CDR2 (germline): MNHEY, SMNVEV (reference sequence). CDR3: CASSYAGYEQYF. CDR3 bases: TGTGCCAGCAGTTATGCAGGATACGAGCAGTACTTC.

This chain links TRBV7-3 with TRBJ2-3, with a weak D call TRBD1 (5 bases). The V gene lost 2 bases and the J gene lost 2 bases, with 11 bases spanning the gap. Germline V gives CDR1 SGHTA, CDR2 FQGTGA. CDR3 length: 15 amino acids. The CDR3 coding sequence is TGTGCCAGCAGCTTATTCATAGGGGTCACAGATACGCAGTATTTT. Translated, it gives CASSLFIGVTDTQYF.

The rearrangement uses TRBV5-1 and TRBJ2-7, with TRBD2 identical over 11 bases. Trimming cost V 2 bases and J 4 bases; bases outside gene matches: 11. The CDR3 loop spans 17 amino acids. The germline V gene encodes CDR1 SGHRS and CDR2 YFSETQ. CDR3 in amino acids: CASSFAGPSGGRYEQYF. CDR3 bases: TGCGCCAGCAGCTTCGCGGGGCCTAGCGGGGGGCGGTACGAGCAGTACTTC. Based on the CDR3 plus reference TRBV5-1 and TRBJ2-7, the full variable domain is KAGVTQTPRYLIKTRGQQVTLSCSPISGHRSVSWYQQTPGQGLQFLFEYFSETQRNKGNFPGRFSGRQFSNSRSEMNVSTLELGDSALYLCASSFAGPSGGRYEQYFGPGTRLTVT.

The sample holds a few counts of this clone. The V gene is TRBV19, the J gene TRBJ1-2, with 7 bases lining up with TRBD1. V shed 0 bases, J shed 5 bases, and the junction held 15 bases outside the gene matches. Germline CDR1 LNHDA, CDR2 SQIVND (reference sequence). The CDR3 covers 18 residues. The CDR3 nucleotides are TGTGCCAGTAGTATAGAACTAACCAGACCCGGGACAGAGTATGGCTACACCTTC. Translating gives CASSIELTRPGTEYGYTF.

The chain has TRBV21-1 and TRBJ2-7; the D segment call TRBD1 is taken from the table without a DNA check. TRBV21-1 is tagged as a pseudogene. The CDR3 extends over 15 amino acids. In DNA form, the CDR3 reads TGTGCCAGCAGCAAAAAAAGGGACAACTCCTACGAGCAGTACTTC. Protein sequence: CASSKKRDNSYEQYF.

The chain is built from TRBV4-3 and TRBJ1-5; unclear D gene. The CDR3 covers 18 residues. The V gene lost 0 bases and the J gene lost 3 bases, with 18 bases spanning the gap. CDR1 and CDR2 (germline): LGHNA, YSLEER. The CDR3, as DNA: TGCGCCAGCAGCCAAGACTATCGCACCCGGGATTACAATCAGCCCCAGCATTTT. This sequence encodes CASSQDYRTRDYNQPQHF.

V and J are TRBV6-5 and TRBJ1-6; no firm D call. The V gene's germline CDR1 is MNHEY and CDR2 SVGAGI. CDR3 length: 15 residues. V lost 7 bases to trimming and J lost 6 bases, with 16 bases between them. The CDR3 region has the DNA TGTGCCAGCATACCCCACTCAGGAGGTAATTCACCCCTCCACTTT. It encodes CASIPHSGGNSPLHF.

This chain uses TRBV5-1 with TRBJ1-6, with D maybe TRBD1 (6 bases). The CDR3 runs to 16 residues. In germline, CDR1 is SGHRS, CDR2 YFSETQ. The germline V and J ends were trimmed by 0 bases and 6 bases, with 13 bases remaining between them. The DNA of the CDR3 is TGCGCCAGCAGCTTGGCCAGTGGGACACCTAATTCACCCCTCCACTTT. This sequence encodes CASSLASGTPNSPLHF. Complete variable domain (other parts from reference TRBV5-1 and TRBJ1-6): KAGVTQTPRYLIKTRGQQVTLSCSPISGHRSVSWYQQTPGQGLQFLFEYFSETQRNKGNFPGRFSGRQFSNSRSEMNVSTLELGDSALYLCASSLASGTPNSPLHFGNGTRLTVT.

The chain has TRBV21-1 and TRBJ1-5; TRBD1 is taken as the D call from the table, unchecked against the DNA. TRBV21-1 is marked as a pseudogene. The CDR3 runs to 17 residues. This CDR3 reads CASSKARQGTSYQPQHF. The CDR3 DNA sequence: TGTGCCAGCAGCAAAGCGAGGCAGGGGACGAGCTATCAGCCCCAGCATTTT.

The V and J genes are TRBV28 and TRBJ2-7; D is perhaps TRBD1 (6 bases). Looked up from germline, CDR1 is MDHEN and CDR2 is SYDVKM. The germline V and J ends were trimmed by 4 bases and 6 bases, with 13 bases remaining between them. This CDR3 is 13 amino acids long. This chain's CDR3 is CASSYRAPSEQYF. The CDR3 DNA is TGTGCCAGCAGTTACAGGGCCCCCTCCGAGCAGTACTTC.